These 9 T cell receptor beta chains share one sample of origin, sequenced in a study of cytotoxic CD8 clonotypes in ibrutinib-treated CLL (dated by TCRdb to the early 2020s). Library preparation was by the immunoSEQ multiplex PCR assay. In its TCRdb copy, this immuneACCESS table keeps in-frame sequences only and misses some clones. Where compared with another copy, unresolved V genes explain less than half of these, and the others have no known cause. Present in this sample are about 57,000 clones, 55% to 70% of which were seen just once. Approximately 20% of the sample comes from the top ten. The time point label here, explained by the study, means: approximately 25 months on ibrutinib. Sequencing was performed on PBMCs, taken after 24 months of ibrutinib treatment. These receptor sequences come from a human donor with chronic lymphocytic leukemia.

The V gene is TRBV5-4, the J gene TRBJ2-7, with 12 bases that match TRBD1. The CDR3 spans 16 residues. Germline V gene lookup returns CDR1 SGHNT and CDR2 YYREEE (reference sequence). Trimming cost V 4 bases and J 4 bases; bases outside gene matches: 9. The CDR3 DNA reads TGTGCCAGCAGCACGGGACAGGGGGCATCGCTTTACGAGCAGTACTTC. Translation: CASSTGQGASLYEQYF.

CDR3 sequence (DNA): TGCGCCAGCAGCCCGGGGCCAGGGATGGGGCCACCCCTCCACTTT. Translated, it gives CASSPGPGMGPPLHF. The chain uses TRBV5-1 and TRBJ1-6; a possible D gene is TRBD1 (5 bases). CDR1 is SGHRS and CDR2 is YFSETQ in the germline V gene. The CDR3 sequence is 15 residues long. Trimming shortened V by 4 bases and J by 11 bases, and 19 bases separated the two germline ends.

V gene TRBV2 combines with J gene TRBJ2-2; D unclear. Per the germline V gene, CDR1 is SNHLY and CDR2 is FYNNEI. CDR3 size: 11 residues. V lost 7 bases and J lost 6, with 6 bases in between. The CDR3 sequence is CASTKPGELFF. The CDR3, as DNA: TGTGCCAGCACGAAACCCGGGGAGCTGTTTTTT.

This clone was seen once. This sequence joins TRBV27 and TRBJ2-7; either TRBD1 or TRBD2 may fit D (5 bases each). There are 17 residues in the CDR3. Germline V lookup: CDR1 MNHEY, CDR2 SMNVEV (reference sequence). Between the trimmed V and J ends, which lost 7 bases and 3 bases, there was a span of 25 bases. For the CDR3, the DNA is TGTGCCAGCACTTCCCTAAAGGGGATAGGGACCCGCTACGAGCAGTACTTC. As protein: CASTSLKGIGTRYEQYF.

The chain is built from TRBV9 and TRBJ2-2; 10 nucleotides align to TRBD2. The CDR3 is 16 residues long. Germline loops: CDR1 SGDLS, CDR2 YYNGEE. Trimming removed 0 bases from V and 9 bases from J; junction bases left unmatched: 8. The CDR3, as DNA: TGTGCCAGCAGCGTAGCTTTAGCTAGCGGGAGCTGGGAGCTGTTTTTT. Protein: CASSVALASGSWELFF.

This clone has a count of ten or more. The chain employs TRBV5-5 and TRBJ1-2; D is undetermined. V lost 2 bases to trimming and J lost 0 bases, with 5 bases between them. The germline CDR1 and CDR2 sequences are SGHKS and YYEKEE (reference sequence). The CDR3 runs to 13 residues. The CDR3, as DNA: TGTGCCAGCAGCTTTGGGACTAACTATGGCTACACCTTC. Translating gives CASSFGTNYGYTF.

CDR3 coding DNA: TGTGCCAGCAGCTTAGCTACAGGGTATGTCGGCTATGGCTACACCTTC. This translates into CASSLATGYVGYGYTF. The chain employs TRBV7-2 and TRBJ1-2; a weak D match, TRBD1 (6 bases). Germline values: CDR1 SGHTA, CDR2 FQGNSA. The V gene lost 0 bases and the J gene lost 4 bases, with 15 bases spanning the gap. The CDR3 sequence is 16 residues long.

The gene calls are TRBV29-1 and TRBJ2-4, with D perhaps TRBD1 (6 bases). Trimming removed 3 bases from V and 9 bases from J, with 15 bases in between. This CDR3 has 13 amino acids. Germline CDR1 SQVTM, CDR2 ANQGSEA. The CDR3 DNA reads TGCAGCGTTGAGGGGCAGGGGCTAGGCATTCAGTACTTC. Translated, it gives CSVEGQGLGIQYF.

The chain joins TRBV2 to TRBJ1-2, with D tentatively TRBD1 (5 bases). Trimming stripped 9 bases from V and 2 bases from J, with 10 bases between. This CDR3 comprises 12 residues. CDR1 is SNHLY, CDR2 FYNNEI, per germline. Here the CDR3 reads CASTDMNYGYTF. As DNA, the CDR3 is TGTGCCAGTACGGACATGAACTATGGCTACACCTTC.